This T cell receptor (beta chain) appears in the sequencing data of a study of human CD8 memory T cell subsets. Germline V gives CDR1 MNHNS, CDR2 SASEGT. The CDR3 totals 15 residues. The TCR beta sequencing libraries came from UMI-labeled 5' RACE. Methods used by the authors: Whatever TCR beta library was examined, it held from 3,000 up to roughly 20,000 functional CDR3 beta clonotypes. TCRdb re-called the 5' RACE reads and catalogs CDR3 proteins one per entry, DNA excluded. These V and J calls derive from TCRdb rather than the authors' analysis. The sample table sets out 4,500 to 7,000 distinct CDR3 sequences.

The source is a human donor in good health. Source material: CD8+ effector memory T cells (TEM) sorted from PBMCs. Subset defined: effector memory CD8 T cells, CCR7- CD45RO+ CD95+. The V call is TRBV6-1, the J call TRBJ1-5; TCRdb outputs TRBD1, but without DNA this stays unchecked. CDR3 in amino acids: CASSEPGQGFQPQHF.